This TCR beta chain was captured by sequencing in a study of blood T cell repertoires in COVID-19. The table lists this clone with a few counts. V dropped 8 bases and J dropped 12 bases, with 16 bases sitting between them. CDR3 length: 12 residues. Per the germline V gene, CDR1 is MNHEY and CDR2 is SVGAGI. Libraries were prepared by immunoSEQ multiplex PCR; TCRdb keeps only in-frame clonotypes and omits some of them. The sample includes roughly 220,000 clones, 84% of them seen just once. The clonotype originates from a woman between 55 and 75 years old with acute or convalescent COVID-19. Sequencing was carried out using peripheral blood. This chain uses TRBV6-5 with TRBJ2-2; possible D gene TRBD1, 6 bases. The DNA for the CDR3 is TGTGCCAGCGCTACCTGGCAGGGGCAGCTGTTTTTT. Its translation is CASATWQGQLFF.